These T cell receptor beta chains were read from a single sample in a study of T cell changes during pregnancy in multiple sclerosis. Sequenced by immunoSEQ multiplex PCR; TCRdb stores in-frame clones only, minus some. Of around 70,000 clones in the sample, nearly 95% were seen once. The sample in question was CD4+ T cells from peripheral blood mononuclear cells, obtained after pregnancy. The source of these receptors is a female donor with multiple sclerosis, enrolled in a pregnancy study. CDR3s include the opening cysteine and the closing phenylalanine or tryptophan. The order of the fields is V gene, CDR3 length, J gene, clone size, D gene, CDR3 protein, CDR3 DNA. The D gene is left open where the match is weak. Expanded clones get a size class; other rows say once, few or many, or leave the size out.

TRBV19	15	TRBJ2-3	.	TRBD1	CASSGPGGRTDTQYF	TGTGCCAGTAGTGGACCAGGGGGACGCACAGATACGCAGTATTTT
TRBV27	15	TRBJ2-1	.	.	CASSNRQPSYNEQFF	TGTGCCAGCAGTAACCGACAGCCATCATACAATGAGCAGTTCTTC
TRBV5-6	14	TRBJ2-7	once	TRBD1	CASTPRQGYYEQYF	TGTGCCAGCACCCCTAGACAGGGGTACTACGAGCAGTACTTC
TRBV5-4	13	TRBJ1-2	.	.	CASSLGVLDGYTF	TGTGCCAGCAGCTTAGGGGTTTTGGATGGCTACACCTTC
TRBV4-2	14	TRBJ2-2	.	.	CASSQSQFTGELFF	TGTGCCAGCAGCCAGAGTCAATTCACCGGGGAGCTGTTTTTT
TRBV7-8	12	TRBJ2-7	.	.	CASSRGIDEQYF	TGTGCCAGCAGCCGGGGGATCGACGAGCAGTACTTC
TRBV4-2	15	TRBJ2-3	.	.	CASSPRLGTTDTQYF	TGTGCCAGCAGTCCAAGACTAGGGACCACAGATACGCAGTATTTT
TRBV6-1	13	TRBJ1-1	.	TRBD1	CASRPGGSTEAFF	TGTGCCAGCCGACCAGGGGGGAGCACTGAAGCTTTCTTT
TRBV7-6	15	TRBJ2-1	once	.	CASSLGAGTVNEQFF	TGTGCCAGCAGCTTAGGCGCGGGAACGGTCAATGAGCAGTTCTTC
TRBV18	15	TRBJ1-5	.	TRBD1	CASSPRQGGDQPQHF	TGTGCCAGCTCACCGAGACAGGGAGGCGATCAGCCCCAGCATTTT
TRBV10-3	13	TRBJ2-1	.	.	CAISEWGRSEQFF	TGTGCCATCAGTGAATGGGGGCGTAGTGAGCAGTTCTTC
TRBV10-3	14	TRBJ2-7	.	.	CAISEPGLATEQYF	TGTGCCATCAGTGAGCCGGGACTTGCGACGGAGCAGTACTTC
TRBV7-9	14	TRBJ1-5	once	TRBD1	CASSYDRDHQPQHF	TGTGCCAGCAGCTATGACAGGGACCATCAGCCCCAGCATTTT
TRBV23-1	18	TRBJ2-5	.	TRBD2	CASSQSPGSGRAGETQYF	TGCGCCAGCAGTCAATCTCCCGGTAGCGGGAGGGCCGGGGAGACCCAGTACTTC
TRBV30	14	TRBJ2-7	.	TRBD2	CAWTGLGGGGEQYF	TGTGCCTGGACCGGATTGGGCGGGGGGGGAGAGCAGTACTTC
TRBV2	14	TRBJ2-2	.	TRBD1	CASSVRQGTGELFF	TGTGCCAGCAGTGTACGACAGGGGACCGGGGAGCTGTTTTTT
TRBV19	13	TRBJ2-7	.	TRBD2	CASSRTSGSEQYF	TGTGCCAGTAGTCGGACTAGCGGGAGCGAGCAGTACTTC
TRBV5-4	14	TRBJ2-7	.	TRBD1	CASSSGQGSYEQYF	TGTGCCAGCAGCTCCGGACAGGGGTCCTACGAGCAGTACTTC
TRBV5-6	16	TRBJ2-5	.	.	CASSPRPWGGRETQYF	TGTGCCAGCAGTCCACGGCCCTGGGGAGGTCGAGAGACCCAGTACTTC
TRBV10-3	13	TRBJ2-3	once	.	CAISESQGDTQYF	TGTGCCATCAGTGAGTCTCAGGGAGATACGCAGTATTTT
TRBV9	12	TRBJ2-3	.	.	CASSAVADTQYF	TGTGCCAGCAGCGCCGTAGCAGATACGCAGTATTTT
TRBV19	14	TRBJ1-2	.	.	CASSRQTANYGYTF	TGTGCCAGTAGTAGGCAGACAGCTAACTATGGCTACACCTTC
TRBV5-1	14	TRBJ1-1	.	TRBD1	CASSWDSLNTEAFF	TGCGCCAGCAGCTGGGACAGTCTGAACACTGAAGCTTTCTTT
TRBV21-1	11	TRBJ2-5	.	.	CASSQGGTQYF	TGTGCCAGCAGCCAGGGAGGGACCCAGTACTTC
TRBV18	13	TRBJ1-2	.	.	CASSPREGYGYTF	TGTGCCAGCTCACCACGGGAGGGCTATGGCTACACCTTC
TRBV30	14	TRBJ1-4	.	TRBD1	CAWSNNRGGEKLFF	TGTGCCTGGAGTAATAACAGGGGAGGCGAAAAACTGTTTTTT
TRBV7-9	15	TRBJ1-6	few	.	CASSLGRTVNSPLHF	TGTGCCAGCAGTTTAGGCAGGACAGTGAATTCACCCCTCCACTTT
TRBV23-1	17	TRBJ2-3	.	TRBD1	CASSRPGQGSPTDTQYF	TGCGCCAGCAGTCGACCGGGACAGGGGTCCCCCACAGATACGCAGTATTTT
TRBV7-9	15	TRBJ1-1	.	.	CASSYLDSLNTEAFF	TGTGCCAGCAGTTATCTGGACAGCCTGAACACTGAAGCTTTCTTT
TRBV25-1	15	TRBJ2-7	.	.	CAIHRDKELSYEQYF	TGTGCCATCCACCGGGACAAGGAGCTCTCCTACGAGCAGTACTTC
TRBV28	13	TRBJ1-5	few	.	CASSLTGSQPQHF	TGTGCCAGCAGTTTAACCGGGAGTCAGCCCCAGCATTTT
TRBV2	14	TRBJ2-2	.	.	CASSYRANTGELFF	TGTGCCAGCAGTTACCGGGCGAACACCGGGGAGCTGTTTTTT
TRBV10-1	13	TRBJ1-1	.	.	CASSESRRTEAFF	TGCGCCAGCAGTGAGTCGCGGAGGACTGAAGCTTTCTTT
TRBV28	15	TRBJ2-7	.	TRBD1	CASSKTGGLVYEQYF	TGTGCCAGCAGCAAAACAGGGGGCTTGGTCTACGAGCAGTACTTC
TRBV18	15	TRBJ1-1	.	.	CASSPVGRVNTEAFF	TGTGCCAGCTCACCAGTAGGCAGGGTGAACACTGAAGCTTTCTTT
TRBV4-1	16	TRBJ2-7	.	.	CASSQIYGGRSYEQYF	TGCGCCAGCAGCCAAATCTACGGGGGACGATCCTACGAGCAGTACTTC
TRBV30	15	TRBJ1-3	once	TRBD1	CACTGQGVFGNTIYF	TGTGCCTGTACCGGACAGGGGGTATTTGGAAACACCATATATTTT
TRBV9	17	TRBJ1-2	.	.	CASSPTPGVPRNYGYTF	TGTGCCAGCAGCCCGACTCCCGGGGTGCCGCGTAACTATGGCTACACCTTC
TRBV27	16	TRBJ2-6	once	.	CASSPDRLSGANVLTF	TGTGCCAGCAGCCCCGACAGGCTCTCTGGGGCCAACGTCCTGACTTTC
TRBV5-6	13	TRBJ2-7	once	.	CASSLLHSYEQYF	TGTGCCAGCAGCTTGTTGCACAGCTACGAGCAGTACTTC